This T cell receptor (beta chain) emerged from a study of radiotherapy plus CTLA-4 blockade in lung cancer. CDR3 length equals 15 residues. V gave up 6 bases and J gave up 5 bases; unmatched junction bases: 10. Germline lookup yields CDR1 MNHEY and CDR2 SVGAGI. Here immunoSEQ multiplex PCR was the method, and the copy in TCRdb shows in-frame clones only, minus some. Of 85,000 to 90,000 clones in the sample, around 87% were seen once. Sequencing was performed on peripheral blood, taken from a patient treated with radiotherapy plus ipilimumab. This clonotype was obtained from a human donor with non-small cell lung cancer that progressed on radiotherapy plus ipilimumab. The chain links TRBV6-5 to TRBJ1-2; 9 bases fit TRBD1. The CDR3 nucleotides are TGTGCCAGCAGGAGGCCGGGACAGGGAGGGTATGGCTACACCTTC. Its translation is CASRRPGQGGYGYTF.